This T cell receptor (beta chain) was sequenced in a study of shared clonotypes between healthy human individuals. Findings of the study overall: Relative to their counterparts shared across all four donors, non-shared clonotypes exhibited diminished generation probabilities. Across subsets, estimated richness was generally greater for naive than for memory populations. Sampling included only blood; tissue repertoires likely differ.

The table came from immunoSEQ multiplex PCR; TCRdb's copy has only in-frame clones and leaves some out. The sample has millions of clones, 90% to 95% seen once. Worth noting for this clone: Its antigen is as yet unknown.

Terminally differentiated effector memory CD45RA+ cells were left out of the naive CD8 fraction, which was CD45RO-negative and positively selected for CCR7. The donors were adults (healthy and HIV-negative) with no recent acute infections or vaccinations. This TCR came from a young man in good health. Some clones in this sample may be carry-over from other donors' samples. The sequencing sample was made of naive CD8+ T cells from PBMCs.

The chain's CDR3 is CASGSQLGDEQFF. CDR3 DNA: TGTGCTAGTGGTTCCCAGTTGGGGGACGAGCAGTTCTTC. The gene calls are TRBV12-5 and TRBJ2-1, with D possibly being TRBD1 or TRBD2 (5 bases each). This CDR3 spans 13 amino acids. The ends were cut back, 4 bases at V and 10 bases at J, with 14 bases in the middle. The V gene's germline CDR1 is LGHNT and CDR2 FRNRAP.